Below, one T cell receptor beta chain is given with its context. The data belong to a study of blood T cell repertoires in COVID-19. Trimming cost V 0 bases and J 5 bases, with 17 bases left between them. The CDR3 extends over 16 amino acids. Here immunoSEQ multiplex PCR was the method, and the copy in TCRdb shows in-frame clones only, minus some. The table lists over 110,000 clones, 81% of them singletons. V usage is TRBV23-1 and J usage is TRBJ2-7; TRBD1 might be the D (6 bases). TRBV23-1 carries the ORF label, with uncertain function. This TCR was recovered from a human donor in a cohort sampled during active COVID-19. Specimen: peripheral blood. Here the CDR3 reads CASSQSRLDRTHEQYF. The CDR3 coding sequence is TGCGCCAGCAGTCAATCACGTCTTGACAGGACCCACGAGCAGTACTTC.